This TCR beta chain appears in the sequencing data of a study of early T cells in non-severe SARS-CoV-2 infection. Study information: Sequenced material consisted of bulk RNA (from unsorted whole blood), and chains were unpaired.

Study results and caveats: VDJdb-based matching was biased toward anti-spike CD8 responses and missed private and CD4 specificities.

This clonotype was found many times. Its specificity is not known. This CDR3 is 14 amino acids long. Germline CDR1 and CDR2: SGHRS and YFSETQ. V lost 4 bases, J lost 3 bases, and 14 bases lay in between. Each single cDNA molecule received a unique molecular identifier. Each CDR3 protein is one row after TCRdb ran MiXCR on the 5' RACE reads. The table lists 35,000 to 40,000 distinct CDR3 sequences, roughly 9.9% of them singletons. Sample: whole blood. This TCR was recovered from an adult who was a healthcare worker with PCR-confirmed SARS-CoV-2 infection or an uninfected control (not recorded which). The V and J genes are TRBV5-1 and TRBJ2-7; the D gene is possibly TRBD1 (5 bases). CDR3 region: CASSGAGSGYEQYF. DNA of the CDR3: TGCGCCAGCAGCGGGGCAGGTAGTGGCTACGAGCAGTACTTC.